What follows are 23 T cell receptor beta chains derived from one specimen sequenced in a study of Graves' ophthalmopathy and Graves' hyperthyroidism. The authors amplified TCR beta CDR3 regions, and they did so from RNA transcripts for repertoire sequencing. The library came from an HTBI-primed first-round RT-PCR and a second-round multiplex PCR. TCRdb passed the multiplex PCR reads through MiXCR, listing each CDR3 protein once. The data show more than 550,000 distinct CDR3 sequences, about two fifths seen once. Sequencing input: peripheral blood. The origin of the receptors is an adult man with Graves' ophthalmopathy.

V is TRBV11-2 and J is TRBJ1-2, with 7 bases fitting TRBD1. The CDR3 length is 15 residues. Per germline, CDR1 SGHAT and CDR2 FQNNGV. V lost 8 bases, J lost 3 bases, and 12 bases stayed unmatched. The CDR3 nucleotides are TGTGCCAGCTCACCGCGAGGGGGCGTCGACTATGGCTACACCTTC. It yields the protein CASSPRGGVDYGYTF.

This clonotype appeared once. Given a much more abundant clone one base away, this may be a read error. J is TRBJ1-3 and V is TRBV6-1; perhaps TRBD1 as D (6 bases). Trimming stripped 7 bases from V and 2 bases from J, with 12 bases between. This CDR3 has 14 amino acids. CDR1 and CDR2 (germline): MNHNS, SASEGT. For the CDR3, the DNA is TGTGCCAGCACCTTACAGGGAGCTGGAAACACCATATATTTT. Its protein product is CASTLQGAGNTIYF.

This clonotype was recorded at least ten times. The gene calls are TRBV7-3 and TRBJ2-5; TRBD2 aligns across 11 bases. Germline trimming cut 5 bases from V and 5 bases from J; bases unmatched to any gene: 7. Germline CDR1 SGHTA, CDR2 FQGTGA. The CDR3 totals 15 residues. CDR3 DNA sequence: TGTGCCAGCAGCACTACTAGCGGGAGAGCGGAGACCCAGTACTTC. It specifies CASSTTSGRAETQYF.

The V and J genes are TRBV2 and TRBJ1-3; D remains unclear. V lost 1 base and J lost 7, with 17 bases in between. Per germline, CDR1 SNHLY and CDR2 FYNNEI. The CDR3 extends over 16 amino acids. CDR3 amino acids: CASSEGLGFFPNTIYF. The CDR3 DNA reads TGTGCCAGCAGTGAAGGTTTGGGGTTTTTCCCTAACACCATATATTTT.

This clonotype was picked up many times. The genes are TRBV6-2 or TRBV6-3 and TRBJ1-2; D might be TRBD1 (5 bases). Trimming took off 6 bases at V and 2 bases at J, with 10 bases between the two ends. The CDR3 is 13 amino acids. Germline loops: CDR1 MNHEY, CDR2 SVGEGT. The CDR3: CASRSGTNYGYTF. The CDR3 region has the DNA TGTGCCAGCAGGTCAGGGACCAACTATGGCTACACCTTC.

In the case of this clonotype: One end of the junction varies from germline; a read error may be responsible. The gene calls are TRBV9 and TRBJ1-2; TRBD1 is a possible D gene (6 bases). Germline assignment: CDR1 SGDLS and CDR2 YYNGEE. CDR3 length: 13 amino acids. Written as DNA, the CDR3 is TGTGCCAGCAGCCCCGCGGGGGCCTATGGCTGCACCTTC. It specifies CASSPAGAYGCTF. The full variable domain, its missing parts supplied by reference TRBV9 and TRBJ1-2, is DSGVTQTPKHLITATGQRVTLRCSPRSGDLSVYWYQQSLDQGLQFLIQYYNGEERAKGNILERFSAQQFPDLHSELNLSSLELGDSALYFCASSPAGAYGCTFGSGTRLTVV.

The CDR3 protein is CASSVEIGNYEQYF. The CDR3, as DNA: TGTGCCAGCAGCGTAGAGATCGGGAACTACGAGCAGTACTTC. V and J are TRBV9 and TRBJ2-7; D possibly corresponds to TRBD2 (5 bases). V was trimmed by 0 bases and J by 3 bases, leaving 10 bases between them. Germline CDR1 SGDLS, CDR2 YYNGEE. CDR3 length: 14 residues.

The rearrangement joins TRBV19 to TRBJ1-6, with 7 bases that match TRBD1. The CDR3 length is 15 residues. Germline V gene data show CDR1 as LNHDA and CDR2 as SQIVND (reference sequence). The ends lost 6 bases at V and 8 bases at J; junction bases unmatched: 10. CDR3 region: CASSSRQGIDSPLHF. CDR3 nucleotides: TGTGCCAGTAGCTCCCGACAGGGAATCGATTCACCCCTCCACTTT.

The chain uses TRBV10-3 and TRBJ2-5, with TRBD2 as a possible D gene (6 bases). CDR1 ENHRY and CDR2 SYGVKD come from the germline V gene. The CDR3 is 14 amino acids. Trimming left V 4 bases short and J 9 bases short, with 18 bases between. In nucleotides, the CDR3 is TGTGCCATCAGTGGCTGGGGGGTAGAGCAGCCCCAGTACTTC. Translation: CAISGWGVEQPQYF.

V is TRBV9 and J is TRBJ2-7; 11 bases match TRBD1. Trimming took 5 bases from V and 2 from J; bases not matched to a gene: 12. This CDR3 has 17 residues. Per germline, CDR1 SGDLS and CDR2 YYNGEE. The CDR3: CASSESMGTGGPYEQYF. The CDR3 DNA follows: TGTGCCAGCAGTGAATCCATGGGGACAGGGGGACCCTACGAGCAGTACTTC. Full variable domain (outside the CDR3, taken from reference TRBV9 and TRBJ2-7): DSGVTQTPKHLITATGQRVTLRCSPRSGDLSVYWYQQSLDQGLQFLIQYYNGEERAKGNILERFSAQQFPDLHSELNLSSLELGDSALYFCASSESMGTGGPYEQYFGPGTRLTVT.

There are many counts of this clonotype. The chain uses TRBV2 and TRBJ1-5, with D unresolved. CDR1 is SNHLY, CDR2 FYNNEI, per germline. The CDR3 has 14 amino acids. V was trimmed by 4 bases and J by 0 bases, leaving 7 bases between them. The DNA of the CDR3 is TGTGCCAGCAGTGCGTCGTCTAGCAATCAGCCCCAGCATTTT. Translated: CASSASSSNQPQHF. Supplemented by reference TRBV2 and TRBJ1-5, the full variable domain reads EPEVTQTPSHQVTQMGQEVILRCVPISNHLYFYWYRQILGQKVEFLVSFYNNEISEKSEIFDDQFSVERPDGSNFTLKIRSTKLEDSAMYFCASSASSSNQPQHFGDGTRLSIL.

Concerning this clonotype itself: The CDR3 end shows no conserved phenylalanine or tryptophan, and so a read error is likely. The DNA is left out, because the CDR3 cannot be placed on it with certainty; the CDR3 is given as TCRdb lists it. The chain couples TRBV9 to TRBJ1-6; the tabulated D call, TRBD1, remains unverified against the DNA. With termini counted, the CDR3 has 10 amino acids. CDR1 is SGDLS and CDR2 is YYNGEE in the germline V gene. CDR3 in amino acids: CASSARGTAS.

This clonotype has a count of ten or more. The chain is built from TRBV12-3 or TRBV12-4 and TRBJ1-2, with D possibly matching TRBD1 (6 bases). The CDR3 extends over 14 amino acids. Trimming cost V 5 bases and J 0 bases, with 10 bases left between them. This CDR3 reads CASSPRGTNYGYTF. CDR3 DNA sequence: TGTGCCAGCAGTCCCAGGGGCACTAACTATGGCTACACCTTC.

This clonotype showed up many times. The CDR3 sequence is CASSLVAGEQYF. The CDR3 coding sequence is TGTGCCAGCAGCTTAGTAGCAGGCGAGCAGTACTTC. This rearrangement joins TRBV7-9 to TRBJ2-7; D uncertain. The germline CDR1 and CDR2 sequences are SEHNR and FQNEAQ (reference sequence). The CDR3 has 12 amino acids. V lost 1 base to trimming and J lost 6 bases, with 7 bases between them.

As to this clonotype: A much larger clone differs from this one at a single base, so this may be a read error. V gene TRBV2 combines with J gene TRBJ1-4; D gene unclear. The V gene's germline CDR1 is SNHLY and CDR2 FYNNEI. The CDR3 runs to 12 residues. CDR3 residues: CVSSSPFEKLFF. DNA for the CDR3: TGTGTCAGCAGTTCCCCGTTCGAAAAACTGTTTTTT.

V gene TRBV5-1 combines with J gene TRBJ1-2, with 12 bases that match TRBD1. The CDR3 totals 14 residues. V was pared by 4 bases and J by 8 bases, with 6 bases of the junction left unmatched. Looked up from germline, CDR1 is SGHRS and CDR2 is YFSETQ. The CDR3 loop reads CASSQGQGAQGYTF. CDR3 nucleotides: TGCGCCAGCAGCCAGGGACAGGGGGCGCAGGGCTACACCTTC.

The gene calls are TRBV10-1 and TRBJ1-5; a weak D match, TRBD1 (5 bases). The length of the CDR3 is 13 residues. V shed 6 bases and J shed 5 bases, with 11 bases lying between them. Germline assignment: CDR1 WNHNN and CDR2 SYGVQD (reference sequence). CDR3 in DNA: TGCGCCAGCAGCGCAGGGACGGATCAGCCCCAGCATTTT. Translated, it gives CASSAGTDQPQHF.

As regards this clonotype: Given a much more abundant clone one base away, this may be a read error. The chain uses TRBV9 and TRBJ2-2, with D perhaps matching TRBD1 or TRBD2 (5 bases each). The CDR3 sequence is 16 residues long. V was trimmed by 1 base and J by 1 base, leaving 11 bases between them. From germline, CDR1 is SGDLS and CDR2 YYNGEE. The CDR3 spells CASSVRRGRNTGELFF. In nucleotides, the CDR3 is TGTGCCAGCAGCGTACGACGGGGCAGGAACACCGGGGAGCTGTTTTTT.

This clonotype was seen more than once but under ten times. The rearrangement joins TRBV19 to TRBJ2-6; TRBD2 agrees at 8 bases. This CDR3 spans 19 amino acids. CDR1 and CDR2 (germline): LNHDA, SQIVND (reference sequence). J gave up 2 bases and V 3 bases, and 12 bases lay outside the gene matches. The CDR3 loop reads CASSITSGGGLAGANVLTF. Here the CDR3 DNA reads TGTGCCAGTAGTATTACGTCCGGGGGGGGTCTGGCTGGGGCCAACGTCCTGACTTTC.

The chain has TRBV2 and TRBJ1-2; D is possibly TRBD1 (6 bases). This CDR3 comprises 15 residues. Germline values: CDR1 SNHLY, CDR2 FYNNEI. Trimming cost V 5 bases and J 0 bases, with 13 bases left between them. This CDR3 is CASSPDSLTNYGYTF. In nucleotides, the CDR3 is TGTGCCAGCAGTCCGGACAGCCTTACTAACTATGGCTACACCTTC. The variable domain in full, completed from reference TRBV2 and TRBJ1-2, reads EPEVTQTPSHQVTQMGQEVILRCVPISNHLYFYWYRQILGQKVEFLVSFYNNEISEKSEIFDDQFSVERPDGSNFTLKIRSTKLEDSAMYFCASSPDSLTNYGYTFGSGTRLTVV.

Note on this clonotype: As the CDR3 is not closed by the conserved phenylalanine or tryptophan, this likely results from a read error. No DNA is shown, since the ends of the CDR3 on it are uncertain; the CDR3 is the one TCRdb lists. The chain uses TRBV15 and TRBJ1-4. The CDR3 totals 11 residues, both ends included. Per germline, CDR1 LNHNV and CDR2 YYDKDF (reference sequence). The chain's CDR3 is CATSSSGALRL.

This clonotype was detected a few times. This chain uses TRBV29-1 with TRBJ2-6; TRBD1 agrees at 11 bases. This CDR3 spans 13 amino acids. Germline V gives CDR1 SQVTM, CDR2 ANQGSEA. The V and J ends lost 7 bases and 11 bases, in that order; junction bases with no gene match: 7. The CDR3 nucleotides read TGCAGCGCCGGTGGACAGGGGGCGTACGTCCTGACTTTC. Residues: CSAGGQGAYVLTF.

This clonotype was counted only a few times. The chain joins TRBV7-9 to TRBJ2-7, with 10 bases aligning to TRBD1. V dropped 5 bases and J dropped 6; count of bases not matched to a gene: 7. Germline V gene lookup returns CDR1 SEHNR and CDR2 FQNEAQ (reference sequence). This CDR3 region has 14 residues. The CDR3 is CASSIDRGPGEQYF. CDR3 nucleotides: TGTGCCAGCAGCATCGACAGGGGGCCGGGCGAGCAGTACTTC.